The rows below give T cell receptor beta chains drawn from one sample of a study of blood T cell repertoires in COVID-19. Using immunoSEQ multiplex PCR, the repertoire was profiled, and TCRdb retains in-frame clones only, with some absent. This sample has hundreds of thousands of clones, with around 89% found just once. The sequencing input was PBMCs or T cells enriched from blood (not recorded which). These receptors came from a man aged 40-50 years who had recovered from COVID-19. Both conserved end residues are part of each CDR3. The D gene is left open where the match is weak. Clone size is not always given. Where it is, it says once, few, many or a class for expanded clones.

TGTGCCAGCAGCCTCGACAGACTCTATGGCTACACCTTC,CASSLDRLYGYTF,NA,TRBJ1-2,TRBV7-2,NA
TGCAGTGCTAGGCGGGAGACCCAGTACTTC,CSARRETQYF,NA,TRBJ2-5,TRBV20-1,NA
TGTGCTAGTGGTCCTCCCGGGACAGGAACCTACGAGCAGTACTTC,CASGPPGTGTYEQYF,NA,TRBJ2-7,TRBV12-5,TRBD1
TGTGCCAGCAGCTTGGAGGGCAGGGTTGTTGAGCCCCAGCATTTT,CASSLEGRVVEPQHF,NA,TRBJ1-5,TRBV5-8,NA
TGTGCCAGCAGTAAGATGGTTGGTTCGCTACACACCATATATTTT,CASSKMVGSLHTIYF,NA,TRBJ1-3,TRBV2,NA
TGTGCCAGCAGCTTTAAGTATGACAACAATGAGCAGTTCTTC,CASSFKYDNNEQFF,NA,TRBJ2-1,TRBV11-1,NA
TGTGCCAGCAGCCTTATACCCCGCGGCAGGACAATTCAAGAGACCCAGTACTTC,CASSLIPRGRTIQETQYF,NA,TRBJ2-5,TRBV7-9,NA
TGTGCCAGCAGCCAGGGGGCGGTGTTGGAGCCCCAGCATTTT,CASSQGAVLEPQHF,few,TRBJ1-5,TRBV3-1/TRBV3-2,NA
TGTGCCAGCAGGGGCGTGAGCACAGATACGCAGTATTTT,CASRGVSTDTQYF,NA,TRBJ2-3,TRBV28,NA
TGTGCCAGCAGCCCGGGTTGGAGGTCTGAAGCTTTCTTT,CASSPGWRSEAFF,NA,TRBJ1-1,TRBV3-1/TRBV3-2,NA
TGTGCCAGCAGCGTAAGCGGGGGGGCCAACGAGCAGTACTTC,CASSVSGGANEQYF,NA,TRBJ2-7,TRBV4-2,TRBD2
TGTGCCAGCAGTTTGGACAGCCATCAGCCCCAGCATTTT,CASSLDSHQPQHF,few,TRBJ1-5,TRBV27,NA
TGTGCCACCAGCAGAGATCCGGACAACAGGGGGAGTACAGATACGCAGTATTTT,CATSRDPDNRGSTDTQYF,NA,TRBJ2-3,TRBV15,TRBD1
TGTGCCAGCAGCCCCCTCCGGGAGGACTACGGAAACACCATATATTTT,CASSPLREDYGNTIYF,NA,TRBJ1-3,TRBV5-6,NA
TGTGCCAGCAGCCAAGAATTACCGGCTGAAGCTTTCTTT,CASSQELPAEAFF,NA,TRBJ1-1,TRBV3-1/TRBV3-2,NA
TGTGCCGGGACATCTGGAAACACCATATATTTT,CAGTSGNTIYF,NA,TRBJ1-3,TRBV11-2,NA
TGTGCCAGCATACAACCCCCGGGGCAGGGGGCATATGAGCAGTTCTTC,CASIQPPGQGAYEQFF,NA,TRBJ2-1,TRBV6-6,TRBD1
TGTGCCAGCAGCTTATTCAGGCAGGGGGCCGTCGGCGAGCAGTACTTC,CASSLFRQGAVGEQYF,few,TRBJ2-7,TRBV7-6,TRBD1
TGCGCCAGCCAAGGACAGGGGAGCTATGGCTACACCTTC,CASQGQGSYGYTF,NA,TRBJ1-2,TRBV4-1,TRBD1
TGTGCCAGCAGCCCGCGACAGGACAGGCACTATGGCTACACCTTC,CASSPRQDRHYGYTF,NA,TRBJ1-2,TRBV5-8,TRBD1
TGTGCCAGCAGGGGGAGTGACAGGACGCATGGCTACACCTTC,CASRGSDRTHGYTF,NA,TRBJ1-2,TRBV25-1,NA
TGTGCCAGCAGCTTAGTTCTGACAGGGAGATACAATGAGCAGTTCTTC,CASSLVLTGRYNEQFF,NA,TRBJ2-1,TRBV11-1,TRBD1
TGTGCCAGCAGCTCAGACTTAGGCGGGGGTTCACCCCTCCACTTT,CASSSDLGGGSPLHF,NA,TRBJ1-6,TRBV6-5,NA
TGTGCCAGCAGCTTATCACCAGGGATGGGCTATGGCTACACCTTC,CASSLSPGMGYGYTF,NA,TRBJ1-2,TRBV7-3,NA
TGTGCCAGTAGAGCAGGACAGGGCACAGATACGCAGTATTTT,CASRAGQGTDTQYF,NA,TRBJ2-3,TRBV19,TRBD1
TGTGCCAGCAGCCCGGGACAGAGATACGAGCAGTACTTC,CASSPGQRYEQYF,NA,TRBJ2-7,TRBV11-3,TRBD1
TGTGCCAGCAGCCCGGGGGGTCCCTACAATGAGCAGTTCTTC,CASSPGGPYNEQFF,NA,TRBJ2-1,TRBV9,TRBD2
TGTGCCAGTAGTATAGTTGTGAGAGATCAGCCCCAGCATTTT,CASSIVVRDQPQHF,NA,TRBJ1-5,TRBV19,NA
TGTGCCAGCAGCTTAATAATTCAGCGGGGTCCCTACGAGCAGTACTTC,CASSLIIQRGPYEQYF,NA,TRBJ2-7,TRBV7-8,TRBD2
TGTGCCAGTAGCCCCGGTCTAGGCACAGATACGCAGTATTTT,CASSPGLGTDTQYF,NA,TRBJ2-3,TRBV9,NA
TGTGCCAGCAGTGAAGCGGCAAACTATGGCTACACCTTC,CASSEAANYGYTF,NA,TRBJ1-2,TRBV2,NA
TGTGCCAGCAGCGCGGGACAGCGGCTAGTCACTGAAGCTTTCTTT,CASSAGQRLVTEAFF,NA,TRBJ1-1,TRBV9,TRBD1
TGTGCCAGCAGAACTTGCAGACAGGGGGAACATGAGGGCTACACCTTC,CASRTCRQGEHEGYTF,NA,TRBJ1-2,TRBV6-4,TRBD1
TGTGCCAGCAGCCACCATAGGAACAGGGGGGAAGCTTTCTTT,CASSHHRNRGEAFF,NA,TRBJ1-1,TRBV3-1/TRBV3-2,TRBD1
TGTGCCATCAGTGGGACAGCGAACACCGGGGAGCTGTTTTTT,CAISGTANTGELFF,NA,TRBJ2-2,TRBV10-3,NA
TGTGCCTGGAGCCGGGGGGACAGGGGAGTTGGGACTGAAGCTTTCTTT,CAWSRGDRGVGTEAFF,NA,TRBJ1-1,TRBV30,TRBD1
TGTGCCAGCAGCCAGAGGACAGACAACACCGGGGAGCTGTTTTTT,CASSQRTDNTGELFF,NA,TRBJ2-2,TRBV14,NA
TGTGCCAGCAGCCCAGGGACAGGGGGGGCTAGCTATGGCTACACCTTC,CASSPGTGGASYGYTF,NA,TRBJ1-2,TRBV7-9,TRBD1
TGTGCCAGCAGTGAACGAGGGACCGGGGAGCTGTTTTTT,CASSERGTGELFF,NA,TRBJ2-2,TRBV2,NA
TGTGCCAGCAGCTTGGTAGGGGCCTCCACCGGGGAGCTGTTTTTT,CASSLVGASTGELFF,NA,TRBJ2-2,TRBV5-5,NA
TGTGCCAGCAGCTTCGGACTAGCGGGAGGAAACAATGAGCAGTTCTTC,CASSFGLAGGNNEQFF,NA,TRBJ2-1,TRBV7-6,TRBD2
TGTGCCAGCAACGTACAGGGGAGTGGTAATGAAAAACTGTTTTTT,CASNVQGSGNEKLFF,NA,TRBJ1-4,TRBV2,TRBD1
TGTGCCAGCAGTTTGGACAGGTACTATGGCTACACCTTC,CASSLDRYYGYTF,NA,TRBJ1-2,TRBV12-3/TRBV12-4,TRBD1
TGTGCCAGCAGCTTAGACCGAGGAGCTACAGATACGCAGTATTTT,CASSLDRGATDTQYF,NA,TRBJ2-3,TRBV11-2,NA
TGTGCCAGCAGTGAATCTGGCAGGCCTTTAGGCTACACCTTC,CASSESGRPLGYTF,NA,TRBJ1-2,TRBV6-1,NA
TGTGCCAGCTCACCGGGGCAGGCCCTTAATAGCAATCAGCCCCAGCATTTT,CASSPGQALNSNQPQHF,NA,TRBJ1-5,TRBV18,NA
TGTGCCAGCAGCTTCCCCTCAGCCGGGACAGGGTCCTACGAGCAGTACTTC,CASSFPSAGTGSYEQYF,once,TRBJ2-7,TRBV7-9,TRBD1
TGTGCCAGCAGCCCGCCCGCGGAGGACGAGCAGTACTTC,CASSPPAEDEQYF,NA,TRBJ2-7,TRBV7-8,NA
TGCGCCAGCAGCAAGGACAACTTGAACACTGAAGCTTTCTTT,CASSKDNLNTEAFF,once,TRBJ1-1,TRBV5-1,NA
TGTGCCAGCAGTTACCTGCGGGGGAGCTCCTACAATGAGCAGTTCTTC,CASSYLRGSSYNEQFF,NA,TRBJ2-1,TRBV6-5,TRBD2
TGCGCCAGCAGCATTAGCGGGGGATACACAGATACGCAGTATTTT,CASSISGGYTDTQYF,once,TRBJ2-3,TRBV5-1,TRBD2
TGTGCCTGGAGTCCAGGGGGCGATGAGCAGTTCTTC,CAWSPGGDEQFF,NA,TRBJ2-1,TRBV30,TRBD1
TGCAGCGTTGCTGGGGGCGGCTACGAGCAGTACTTC,CSVAGGGYEQYF,NA,TRBJ2-7,TRBV29-1,NA